The 14 T cell receptor beta chains reported below all come from one sample, sequenced in a study of technical replicates of blood from several donors. Produced via immunoSEQ multiplex PCR; TCRdb's table is partial and in-frame only. The table has under 90,000 clones, just over 90% seen once. Specimen: T cells isolated from PBMCs. These receptors all come from a human donor in good health.

The rearrangement joins TRBV19 to TRBJ1-4, with TRBD1 matching 8 bases. CDR1 LNHDA and CDR2 SQIVND come from the germline V gene (reference sequence). The CDR3 runs 17 residues. After removal of 2 bases from V and 4 bases from J, the junction contained 9 bases not matched to a gene. The CDR3 region is CASSIPQGAVINEKLFF. DNA for the CDR3: TGTGCCAGTAGTATACCCCAGGGGGCAGTGATTAATGAAAAACTGTTTTTT.

The V gene is TRBV4-1, the J gene TRBJ1-2; no clear D. V was trimmed by 0 bases and J by 8 bases, leaving 10 bases between them. The CDR3 runs to 13 residues. The germline V gene encodes CDR1 MGHRA and CDR2 YSYEKL. Here the CDR3 reads CASSQEQLGGYTF. The CDR3 DNA reads TGCGCCAGCAGCCAAGAACAGCTTGGAGGCTACACCTTC.

The chain combines TRBV18 with TRBJ2-3; possible D gene TRBD2, 6 bases. The V gene lost 0 bases and the J gene lost 4 bases, with 8 bases spanning the gap. This CDR3 spans 14 amino acids. Germline values: CDR1 KGHSH, CDR2 LQKENI. The CDR3 nucleotides read TGTGCCAGCTCACCACCGGGACTTTCAGATACGCAGTATTTT. It codes for CASSPPGLSDTQYF. The variable domain in full, with the rest retrieved from reference TRBV18 and TRBJ2-3, is NAGVMQNPRHLVRRRGQEARLRCSPMKGHSHVYWYRQLPEEGLKFMVYLQKENIIDESGMPKERFSAEFPKEGPSILRIQQVVRGDSAAYFCASSPPGLSDTQYFGPGTRLTVL.

The chain uses TRBV28 and TRBJ2-1; 12 bases fit TRBD2. V shed 4 bases, J shed 7 bases, and the junction held 8 bases outside the gene matches. The CDR3 length is 16 residues. Looked up from germline, CDR1 is MDHEN and CDR2 is SYDVKM. CDR3 loop: CASSYFGTSGYNEQFF. DNA of the CDR3: TGTGCCAGCAGTTATTTCGGGACTAGCGGGTATAATGAGCAGTTCTTC. The whole variable domain, filled in from reference TRBV28 and TRBJ2-1, reads DVKVTQSSRYLVKRTGEKVFLECVQDMDHENMFWYRQDPGLGLRLIYFSYDVKMKEKGDIPEGYSVSREKKERFSLILESASTNQTSMYLCASSYFGTSGYNEQFFGPGTRLTVL.

The chain is built from TRBV10-3 and TRBJ2-1; 14 nucleotides match TRBD2. The CDR3 is made up of 14 amino acids. Germline lookup yields CDR1 ENHRY and CDR2 SYGVKD. J lost 10 bases, V lost 7 bases, and 6 bases had no gene match. This CDR3 is CAITGTSGSGEQFF. DNA for the CDR3: TGTGCCATCACCGGGACTAGCGGGAGTGGGGAGCAGTTCTTC.

The J gene is TRBJ2-7, the V gene TRBV5-6; 9 bases map to TRBD1. The germline V gene encodes CDR1 SGHDT and CDR2 YYEEEE. The CDR3 length is 17 residues. V shed 0 bases and J 1 base; nucleotides not matched to a gene: 8. The CDR3 loop is CASSLDSTGTGSYEQYF. Here the CDR3 DNA reads TGTGCCAGCAGCTTGGACTCAACCGGGACAGGGTCCTACGAGCAGTACTTC.

This chain uses TRBV11-1 with TRBJ1-2, with D maybe TRBD1 (5 bases). CDR3 size: 14 residues. V lost 5 bases and J lost 5, with 15 bases in between. Looked up from germline, CDR1 is SGHAT and CDR2 is FQDESV (reference sequence). The CDR3 DNA reads as TGTGCCAGCAGCCCGGGGGATGGCGGGTATGGCTACACCTTC. Protein product: CASSPGDGGYGYTF.

V and J are TRBV5-1 and TRBJ2-5; 8 bases match TRBD2. Germline V gene data show CDR1 as SGHRS and CDR2 as YFSETQ. V was clipped by 5 bases and J by 7 bases; unmatched bases: 19. The CDR3 extends over 17 amino acids. For the CDR3, the DNA is TGCGCCAGCAGTTCAGGGACTAGTGGACTATTAAGAGCGACCCAGTACTTC. Encoded protein: CASSSGTSGLLRATQYF.

The chain links TRBV7-9 to TRBJ1-1; D gene unclear. Trimming left V 5 bases short and J 10 bases short, with 14 bases between. CDR1 is SEHNR, CDR2 FQNEAQ, per germline (reference sequence). This CDR3 contains 12 residues. The CDR3 reads CASSLDFYRAFF. The CDR3 coding sequence is TGTGCCAGCAGCCTGGACTTTTACAGAGCTTTCTTT.

This chain links TRBV6-5 with TRBJ2-5; 13 nucleotides align to TRBD2. Germline CDR1 reads MNHEY; CDR2 reads SVGAGI. CDR3 length: 15 residues. The V segment lost 7 bases and the J segment 3 bases; nucleotides outside the gene matches: 5. The CDR3 loop reads CASTPTSGRKETQYF. The CDR3, as DNA: TGTGCCAGCACCCCGACTAGCGGGAGGAAAGAGACCCAGTACTTC.

The chain links TRBV9 to TRBJ2-7, with 8 bases matching TRBD1. V was clipped by 4 bases and J by 3 bases; unmatched bases: 6. CDR1 and CDR2 (germline): SGDLS, YYNGEE. The CDR3 extends over 14 amino acids. This CDR3 is CASSPRTGYYEQYF. The CDR3 region has the DNA TGTGCCAGCAGCCCCCGGACAGGGTACTACGAGCAGTACTTC.

The chain carries TRBV25-1 and TRBJ2-5, with TRBD1 matching over 11 bases. CDR1 and CDR2 from the germline V gene are MGHDK and SYGVNS. The CDR3 is made up of 17 amino acids. The V and J ends lost 1 base and 2 bases, in that order; junction bases with no gene match: 6. The CDR3 reads CASSELVRDRGQETQYF. DNA for the CDR3: TGTGCCAGCAGTGAATTAGTAAGGGACAGGGGGCAAGAGACCCAGTACTTC.

This chain joins TRBV19 and TRBJ1-5, with TRBD1 matching over 11 bases. V trimming: 5 bases; J trimming: 0 bases; junction bases outside the gene matches: 15. CDR1 and CDR2 from the germline V gene are LNHDA and SQIVND (reference sequence). This CDR3 region has 20 residues. The CDR3 here is CASSSRTGTGGSYSNQPQHF. CDR3 bases: TGTGCCAGTAGTTCCCGGACCGGGACAGGGGGGTCCTATAGCAATCAGCCCCAGCATTTT.

V usage is TRBV7-9 and J usage is TRBJ2-1; D is possibly TRBD2 (7 bases). V was trimmed by 4 bases and J by 5 bases, leaving 18 bases between them. This CDR3 contains 16 residues. The germline V gene encodes CDR1 SEHNR and CDR2 FQNEAQ (reference sequence). This CDR3 reads CASSSVGRGQNNEQFF. As DNA, the CDR3 is TGTGCCAGCAGCTCGGTTGGGCGGGGGCAGAACAATGAGCAGTTCTTC.